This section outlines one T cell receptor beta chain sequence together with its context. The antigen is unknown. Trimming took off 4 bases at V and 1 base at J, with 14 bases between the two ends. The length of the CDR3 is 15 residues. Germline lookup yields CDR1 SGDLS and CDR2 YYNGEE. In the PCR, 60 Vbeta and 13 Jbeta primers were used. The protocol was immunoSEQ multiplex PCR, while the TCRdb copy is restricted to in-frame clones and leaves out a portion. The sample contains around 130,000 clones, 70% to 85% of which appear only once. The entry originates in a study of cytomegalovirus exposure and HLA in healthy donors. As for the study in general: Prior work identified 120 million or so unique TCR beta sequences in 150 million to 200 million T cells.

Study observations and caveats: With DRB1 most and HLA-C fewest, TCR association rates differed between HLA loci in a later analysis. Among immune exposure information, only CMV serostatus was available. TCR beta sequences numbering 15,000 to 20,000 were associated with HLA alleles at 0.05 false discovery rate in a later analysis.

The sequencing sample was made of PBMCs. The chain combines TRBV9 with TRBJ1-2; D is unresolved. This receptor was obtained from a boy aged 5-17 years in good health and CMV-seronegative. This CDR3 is CASSPMRNLNYGYTF. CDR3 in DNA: TGTGCCAGCAGCCCTATGAGGAACCTTAACTATGGCTACACCTTC.